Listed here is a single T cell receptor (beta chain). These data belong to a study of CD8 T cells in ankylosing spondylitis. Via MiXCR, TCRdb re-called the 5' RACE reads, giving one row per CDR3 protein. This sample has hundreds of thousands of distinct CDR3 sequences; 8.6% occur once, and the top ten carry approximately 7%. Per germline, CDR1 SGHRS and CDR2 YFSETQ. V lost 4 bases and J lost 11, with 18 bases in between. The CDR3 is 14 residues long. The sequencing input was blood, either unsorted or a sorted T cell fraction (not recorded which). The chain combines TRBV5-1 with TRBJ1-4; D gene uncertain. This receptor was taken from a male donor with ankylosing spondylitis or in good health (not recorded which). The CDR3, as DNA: TGCGCCAGCAGCCCGAGCAGAGACCTAAGGAAACTGTTTTTT. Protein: CASSPSRDLRKLFF. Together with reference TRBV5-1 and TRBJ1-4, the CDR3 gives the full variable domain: KAGVTQTPRYLIKTRGQQVTLSCSPISGHRSVSWYQQTPGQGLQFLFEYFSETQRNKGNFPGRFSGRQFSNSRSEMNVSTLELGDSALYLCASSPSRDLRKLFFGSGTQLSVL.